Given below is one TCR beta chain in context. What it recognizes is unknown. CDR3 length equals 16 residues. V was pared by 6 bases and J by 1 base, with 7 bases of the junction left unmatched. Germline loops: CDR1 SGHRS, CDR2 YFSETQ. These data come from a study of cytomegalovirus exposure and HLA in healthy donors. As for the study in general: An earlier analysis identified 117 million unique TCR beta sequences in some 170 million T cells. Study observations and caveats: The authors considered a cluster of highly shared sequence variants likely to be a sequencing artifact. A few of the chains that were CMV-associated were confirmed in vitro to be specific for CMV antigens.

PCR involved 60 Vbeta and 13 Jbeta primers. Sequencing used immunoSEQ multiplex PCR; TCRdb keeps in-frame clones, though not all of them. Of 45,000 to 65,000 clones in the sample, about 82% are singletons; the top ten hold 1.6%. The receptor's source is a man younger than 40 in good health and CMV-seronegative. This chain uses TRBV5-1 with TRBJ2-1; TRBD2 matches at 10 bases. The material sequenced was PBMCs. This CDR3 reads CASNPTSGPSYNEQFF. For the CDR3, the DNA is TGCGCCAGCAACCCGACTAGCGGGCCGTCCTACAATGAGCAGTTCTTC.